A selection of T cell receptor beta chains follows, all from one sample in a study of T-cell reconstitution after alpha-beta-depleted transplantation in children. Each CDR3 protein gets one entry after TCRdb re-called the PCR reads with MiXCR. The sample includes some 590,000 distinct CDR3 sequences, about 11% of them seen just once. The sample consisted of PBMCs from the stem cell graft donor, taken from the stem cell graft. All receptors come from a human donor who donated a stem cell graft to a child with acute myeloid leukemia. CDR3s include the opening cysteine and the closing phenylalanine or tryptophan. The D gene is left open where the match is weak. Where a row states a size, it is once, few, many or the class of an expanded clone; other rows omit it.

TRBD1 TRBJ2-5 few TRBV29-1 CSVTGVRGLETQYF TGCAGCGTCACAGGGGTCCGCGGGTTAGAGACCCAGTACTTC
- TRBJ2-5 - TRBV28 CASRTGATQYF TGTGCCAGCAGGACCGGAGCGACCCAGTACTTC
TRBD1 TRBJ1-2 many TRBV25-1 CASSGFWTGAQAGGYTF TGTGCCAGCAGTGGATTCTGGACAGGGGCCCAAGCTGGTGGCTACACCTTC
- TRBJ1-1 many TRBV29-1 CSVAPGTESVAFF TGCAGCGTGGCCCCGGGCACGGAGTCGGTAGCTTTCTTT
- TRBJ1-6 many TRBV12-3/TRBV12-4 CASSRNLGVTNSPLHF TGTGCCAGCAGTCGGAACCTCGGAGTAACAAATTCACCCCTCCACTTT
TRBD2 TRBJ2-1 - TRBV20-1 CSAKSLAGAYNEQFF TGCAGTGCTAAAAGCCTAGCGGGAGCCTACAATGAGCAGTTCTTC
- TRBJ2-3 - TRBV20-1 CSASSAGGTDTQYF TGCAGTGCTTCTAGCGCCGGGGGCACAGATACGCAGTATTTT
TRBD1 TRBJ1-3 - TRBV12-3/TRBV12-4 CASTITGTGGVAGGNTIYF TGTGCCAGCACCATAACCGGGACAGGGGGTGTAGCAGGAGGAAACACCATATATTTT
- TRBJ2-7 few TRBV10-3 CAISPSTGEGYEQYF TGTGCCATCAGTCCTTCCACAGGGGAGGGCTACGAGCAGTACTTC
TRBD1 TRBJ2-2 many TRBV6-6 CASSRQGAGELFF TGTGCCAGCAGTCGACAGGGGGCCGGGGAGCTGTTTTTT
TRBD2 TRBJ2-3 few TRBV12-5 CASGTSGPADTQYF TGTGCTAGTGGCACTAGCGGGCCGGCGGATACGCAGTATTTT
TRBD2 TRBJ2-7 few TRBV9 CASSVGPLGAGGRDEQYF TGTGCCAGCAGCGTAGGCCCCCTTGGAGCGGGAGGGAGGGACGAGCAGTACTTC
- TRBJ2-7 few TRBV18 CASSTGRPYSDEQYF TGTGCCAGCTCTACCGGGCGTCCCTATTCTGACGAGCAGTACTTC
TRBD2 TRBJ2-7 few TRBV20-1 CSARGSGRAFMSGQYF TGCAGTGCTAGGGGTAGCGGGAGGGCCTTTATGTCCGGGCAGTACTTC
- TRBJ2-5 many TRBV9 CASSVDPGIQETQYF TGTGCCAGCAGCGTAGACCCCGGGATCCAAGAGACCCAGTACTTC
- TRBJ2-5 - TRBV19 CASSVLASQETQYF TGTGCCAGTAGTGTCCTAGCGTCGCAAGAGACCCAGTACTTC
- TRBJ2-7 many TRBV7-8 CASTTQGGYEQYF TGTGCCAGCACCACCCAAGGGGGTTACGAGCAGTACTTC
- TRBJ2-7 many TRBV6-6 CASRMVYEQYF TGTGCCAGTAGAATGGTCTACGAGCAGTACTTC
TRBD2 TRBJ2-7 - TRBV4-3 CASSHGTSGRYEQYF TGCGCCAGCAGCCACGGGACTAGCGGGAGGTACGAGCAGTACTTC
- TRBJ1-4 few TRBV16 CASSQLAGREKLFF TGTGCCAGCAGCCAATTGGCCGGTCGCGAAAAACTGTTTTTT
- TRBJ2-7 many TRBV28 CASIRGGDKFQQYF TGTGCCAGCATTCGAGGGGGGGACAAGTTTCAGCAGTACTTC
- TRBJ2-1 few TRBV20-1 CSARGTQGGGAGNEQFF TGCAGTGCTAGAGGTACCCAAGGGGGGGGCGCTGGCAATGAGCAGTTCTTC
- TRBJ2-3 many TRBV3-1 CASSRDENTQYF TGTGCCAGCAGCCGTGATGAGAATACGCAGTATTTT
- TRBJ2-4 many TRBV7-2 CASSLGRDIQYF TGTGCCAGCAGCTTAGGGAGGGACATTCAGTACTTC
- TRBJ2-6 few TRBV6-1 CASSEGLLGSGANVLTF TGTGCCAGCAGTGAAGGGCTTCTGGGCTCTGGGGCCAACGTCCTGACTTTC
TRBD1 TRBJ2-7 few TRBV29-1 CSVERQGRDEQYF TGCAGCGTTGAGAGACAGGGGCGGGACGAGCAGTACTTC